What follows describes a single T cell receptor beta chain. One entry per CDR3 protein, called by TCRdb with MiXCR from the RT-PCR reads. The repertoire consists of 550,000 to 750,000 distinct CDR3 sequences, with approximately 15% occurring once and the leading ten covering 3.6%. The V and J ends lost 5 bases and 6 bases respectively, with 19 bases between them. CDR3 length: 14 amino acids. Germline CDR1 reads DFQATT; CDR2 reads SNEGSKA (reference sequence). The sample comprised memory CD4+ T cells from blood. The V gene is TRBV20-1, the J gene TRBJ1-1; D perhaps matches TRBD1 (6 bases). The origin of this receptor is a female donor in good health, serving as a healthy control. CDR3 sequence reads: CSALDRRILPEAFF. Here the CDR3 DNA reads TGCAGTGCTTTGGACAGAAGAATACTCCCTGAAGCTTTCTTT.